Listed below are T cell receptor beta chains from one sample, sequenced in a study of cytomegalovirus exposure and HLA in healthy donors. The protocol was immunoSEQ multiplex PCR, while the TCRdb copy is restricted to in-frame clones and leaves out a portion. The sample has about 94,000 clones; over 60% are singletons. The sample consisted of PBMCs. The receptor source for this set is a man under 40 in good health and CMV-seronegative. The CDR3 runs from the conserved cysteine through the conserved F or W. D genes are given only for firm matches. Size is stated for part of the rows, as once, few or many counts, or as a class when the clone is expanded.

clone_size j_call d_call v_call cdr3_aa cdr3_nt
NA TRBJ2-3 NA TRBV28 CASSGPGSSSTDTQYF TGTGCCAGCAGTGGGCCGGGGTCTTCTAGCACAGATACGCAGTATTTT
NA TRBJ2-7 NA TRBV9 CASSVGTGLDEQYF TGTGCCAGCAGCGTAGGCACAGGGCTCGACGAGCAGTACTTC
NA TRBJ2-6 NA TRBV15 CATSRVVSGGANVLTF TGTGCCACCAGCAGAGTAGTGTCGGGAGGGGCCAACGTCCTGACTTTC
NA TRBJ2-7 TRBD2 TRBV9 CASSVRDYPYEQYF TGTGCCAGCAGCGTAAGGGACTACCCTTACGAGCAGTACTTC
NA TRBJ1-1 NA TRBV18 CASSLSPSGGTEAFF TGTGCCAGCTCGCTGTCTCCCAGTGGAGGCACTGAAGCTTTCTTT
NA TRBJ2-1 NA TRBV10-3 CASGHSYNEQFF TGTGCCAGCGGACACTCCTACAATGAGCAGTTCTTC
few TRBJ1-2 NA TRBV15 CATSKIDRNYGYTF TGTGCCACCAGCAAAATTGACAGGAACTATGGCTACACCTTC
NA TRBJ2-1 TRBD2 TRBV7-2 CASSLGTSGIYNEQFF TGTGCCAGCAGCTTGGGGACTAGCGGGATATACAATGAGCAGTTCTTC
NA TRBJ1-2 TRBD1 TRBV9 CASSATARGNYGYTF TGTGCCAGCAGCGCCACTGCCAGGGGGAACTATGGCTACACCTTC
NA TRBJ2-7 TRBD2 TRBV27 CASSLRSRTSGLPFYEQYF TGTGCCAGCAGTTTGCGGTCGCGGACTAGCGGGTTACCTTTCTACGAGCAGTACTTC
NA TRBJ2-7 TRBD1 TRBV7-6 CASSLAPGTGTYEQYF TGTGCCAGCAGCTTAGCTCCGGGGACAGGGACGTACGAGCAGTACTTC
NA TRBJ2-1 NA TRBV5-1 CASSLSPGETGEQFF TGCGCCAGCAGCTTGTCCCCAGGGGAGACGGGTGAGCAGTTCTTC
NA TRBJ2-2 NA TRBV9 CASSVAYTGELFF TGTGCCAGCAGCGTAGCATACACCGGGGAGCTGTTTTTT
NA TRBJ2-7 TRBD2 TRBV11-2 CASSSLLGRGEQYF TGTGCCAGCAGTTCCCTGTTAGGGCGGGGGGAGCAGTACTTC
NA TRBJ2-7 NA TRBV9 CASSVGGPDEQYF TGTGCCAGCAGCGTAGGAGGGCCGGACGAGCAGTACTTC
NA TRBJ1-1 TRBD1 TRBV7-2 CASSLRTGNTEAFF TGTGCCAGCAGCTTACGGACAGGGAACACTGAAGCTTTCTTT
few TRBJ1-5 NA TRBV19 CASSMAESSRKPQHF TGTGCCAGTAGTATGGCGGAGAGTTCGAGGAAGCCCCAGCATTTT
NA TRBJ2-1 NA TRBV15 CATSRDFPVNYNEQFF TGTGCCACCAGCAGAGATTTCCCGGTAAATTACAATGAGCAGTTCTTC
once TRBJ2-7 TRBD1 TRBV7-9 CASSLRDRPYEQYF TGTGCCAGCAGCTTAAGGGACAGACCCTACGAGCAGTACTTC
NA TRBJ2-4 TRBD2 TRBV27 CASRWLAGPKNYIQYF TGTGCCAGCAGGTGGCTAGCGGGACCTAAAAATTACATTCAGTACTTC
NA TRBJ1-2 NA TRBV25-1 CASGEAGAPYGYTF TGTGCCAGCGGAGAAGCGGGGGCGCCATATGGCTACACCTTC
NA TRBJ1-2 NA TRBV18 CASSPPLLMRGYTF TGTGCCAGCTCACCACCGCTACTCATGAGGGGCTACACCTTC
few TRBJ2-7 NA TRBV5-5 CASSLVQAPYEQYF TGTGCCAGCAGCTTGGTGCAGGCCCCCTACGAGCAGTACTTC
NA TRBJ2-6 NA TRBV29-1 CSIAGAGSGANVLTF TGCAGCATTGCAGGGGCTGGGTCTGGGGCCAACGTCCTGACTTTC
NA TRBJ2-2 TRBD1 TRBV25-1 CASSGDRGPTGELFF TGTGCCAGCAGTGGGGACAGGGGACCCACCGGGGAGCTGTTTTTT
NA TRBJ2-7 NA TRBV27 CASSQGVDEQYF TGTGCCAGCAGCCAAGGGGTAGACGAGCAGTACTTC
NA TRBJ1-5 TRBD1 TRBV28 CASRTLATGGIQPQHF TGTGCCAGCAGGACTCTAGCGACAGGGGGTATTCAGCCCCAGCATTTT
few TRBJ1-6 NA TRBV4-3 CASSQGADFYNSPLHF TGCGCCAGCAGCCAAGGTGCAGACTTCTATAATTCACCCCTCCACTTT
NA TRBJ1-5 TRBD1 TRBV28 CASSPDRGYQPQHF TGTGCCAGCAGTCCCGACAGGGGGTATCAGCCCCAGCATTTT
NA TRBJ2-3 TRBD1 TRBV5-1 CAKAGTGTTDTQYF TGCGCTAAGGCAGGGACAGGGACCACAGATACGCAGTATTTT
NA TRBJ2-7 NA TRBV9 CASSVNGNYEQYF TGTGCCAGCAGCGTAAACGGGAACTACGAGCAGTACTTC
NA TRBJ2-7 NA TRBV7-3 CASSLSPGISYEQYF TGTGCCAGCAGCTTAAGCCCAGGAATAAGCTACGAGCAGTACTTC
NA TRBJ1-3 NA TRBV13 CASSLNGEASGNTIYF TGTGCCAGCAGCTTAAATGGGGAGGCTTCTGGAAACACCATATATTTT
NA TRBJ2-1 NA TRBV11-3 CASSLRGFDEQFF TGTGCCAGCAGCTTGAGAGGCTTCGATGAGCAGTTCTTC
NA TRBJ1-4 TRBD1 TRBV4-3 CASSQGQGREKLFF TGCGCCAGCAGCCAGGGACAGGGTAGGGAAAAACTGTTTTTT
NA TRBJ2-1 NA TRBV9 CASSVGSGNEQFF TGTGCCAGCAGCGTAGGTAGCGGCAATGAGCAGTTCTTC
NA TRBJ1-2 TRBD1 TRBV27 CASRWDRGPQFNYGYTF TGTGCCAGCAGGTGGGACAGGGGGCCGCAATTTAACTATGGCTACACCTTC
NA TRBJ2-7 TRBD2 TRBV7-8 CASSPETSRAYEQYF TGTGCCAGCAGCCCCGAGACTAGCCGAGCCTACGAGCAGTACTTC
NA TRBJ1-5 NA TRBV7-2 CASSLHSNQPQHF TGTGCCAGCAGCTTACATAGCAATCAGCCCCAGCATTTT
few TRBJ1-2 TRBD1 TRBV10-3 CAINGDRDGYTF TGTGCCATCAACGGGGACAGGGATGGCTACACCTTC
once TRBJ1-1 NA TRBV27 CASSFDARGITEAFF TGTGCCAGCAGTTTTGATGCCAGGGGAATCACTGAAGCTTTCTTT
NA TRBJ2-1 TRBD1 TRBV4-2 CASSQVRSTGSMNEQFF TGTGCCAGCAGCCAAGTCCGTTCGACAGGGAGTATGAATGAGCAGTTCTTC
NA TRBJ2-3 NA TRBV7-2 CASSLRDPPDTQYF TGTGCCAGCAGCTTAAGAGATCCCCCAGATACGCAGTATTTT
NA TRBJ2-5 NA TRBV29-1 CSASPGLDGWETQYF TGCAGCGCATCCCCGGGACTCGACGGTTGGGAGACCCAGTACTTC
NA TRBJ1-1 TRBD1 TRBV6-1 CAGRQGYTEAFF TGTGCCGGAAGACAGGGGTACACTGAAGCTTTCTTT
NA TRBJ2-5 TRBD2 TRBV25-1 CASSEYGLAGGHQETQYF TGTGCCAGCAGTGAATACGGACTAGCGGGGGGACACCAAGAGACCCAGTACTTC
NA TRBJ2-7 TRBD2 TRBV6-5 CASSEWDYPSEQYF TGTGCCAGCAGTGAATGGGACTACCCTTCCGAGCAGTACTTC
NA TRBJ2-1 TRBD2 TRBV28 CASSSQAAGDNEQFF TGTGCCAGCAGTTCTCAAGCAGCGGGAGACAATGAGCAGTTCTTC
NA TRBJ2-2 NA TRBV12-5 CASGTNTGELFF TGTGCTAGTGGGACAAACACCGGGGAGCTGTTTTTT
NA TRBJ2-3 NA TRBV4-3 CASSQDAGFSTDTQYF TGCGCCAGCAGCCAAGATGCGGGGTTTAGCACAGATACGCAGTATTTT